Described below is a single T cell receptor beta chain sequence and its context. The CDR3 has 12 amino acids. V lost 7 bases to trimming and J lost 0 bases, with 6 bases between them. CDR1 is SNHLY and CDR2 is FYNNEI in the germline V gene. The treatment: roughly 19 received Ad26.COV2.S at low or high dose, single or two shots; 5 received placebo; per-sample allocation not given. Samples were taken on day 63 after the first vaccine or placebo injection. The record originates from a study of Ad26.COV2.S vaccination and SARS-CoV-2 variants. Study at large: The donor belonged to the COV1001 Ad26.COV2.S trial arm. Dosing was one shot or two shots 56 days apart.

Assay: immunoSEQ multiplex PCR; the TCRdb copy retains only in-frame clones and omits some. The table records 350,000 to 500,000 clones, about 91% of them present only once. This chain uses TRBV2 with TRBJ1-1; D remains unclear. The clonotype was recovered from a person aged 18 to 59 who received the Ad26.COV2.S COVID-19 vaccine or a placebo. Source: peripheral blood, taken in a trial of Ad26.COV2.S vaccine versus placebo. CDR3 protein: CASTVLNTEAFF. Here the CDR3 DNA reads TGTGCCAGCACAGTCCTGAACACTGAAGCTTTCTTT. The full variable domain, with the rest looked up from reference TRBV2 and TRBJ1-1, is EPEVTQTPSHQVTQMGQEVILRCVPISNHLYFYWYRQILGQKVEFLVSFYNNEISEKSEIFDDQFSVERPDGSNFTLKIRSTKLEDSAMYFCASTVLNTEAFFGQGTRLTVV.